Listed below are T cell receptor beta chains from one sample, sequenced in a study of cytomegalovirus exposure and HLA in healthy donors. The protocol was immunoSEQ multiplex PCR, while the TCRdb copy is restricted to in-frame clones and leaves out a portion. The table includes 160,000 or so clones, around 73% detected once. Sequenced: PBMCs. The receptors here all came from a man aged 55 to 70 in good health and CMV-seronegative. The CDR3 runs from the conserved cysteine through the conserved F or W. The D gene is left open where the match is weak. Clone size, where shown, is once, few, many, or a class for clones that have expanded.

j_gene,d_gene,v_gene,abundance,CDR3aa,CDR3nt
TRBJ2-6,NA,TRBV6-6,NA,CASSERLIGVLTF,TGTGCCAGCAGTGAGAGACTTATCGGCGTCCTGACTTTC
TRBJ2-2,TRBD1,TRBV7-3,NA,CASSPLRQGEDTGELFF,TGTGCCAGCAGCCCGTTAAGACAGGGAGAGGACACCGGGGAGCTGTTTTTT
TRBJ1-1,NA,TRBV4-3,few,CASSQGGSLTEAFF,TGCGCCAGCAGCCAAGGGGGCTCACTCACTGAAGCTTTCTTT
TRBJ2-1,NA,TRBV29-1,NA,CSVQISSGNDEQFF,TGCAGCGTACAAATCTCTTCCGGGAACGATGAGCAGTTCTTC
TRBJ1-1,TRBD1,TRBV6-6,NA,CASRGQGAGNTEAFF,TGTGCCAGCAGGGGGCAGGGGGCGGGGAACACTGAAGCTTTCTTT
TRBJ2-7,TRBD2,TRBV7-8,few,CASSLYGRGSAYEQYF,TGTGCCAGCAGCTTATATGGTCGCGGGAGCGCCTACGAGCAGTACTTC
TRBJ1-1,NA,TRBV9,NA,CASSVGTGNTEAFF,TGTGCCAGCAGCGTAGGAACAGGGAACACTGAAGCTTTCTTT
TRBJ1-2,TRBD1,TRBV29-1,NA,CSDRDSVDGYTF,TGCAGCGACAGGGACAGCGTCGATGGCTACACCTTC
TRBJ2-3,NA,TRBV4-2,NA,CASSQEKTRGVPDTQYF,TGTGCCAGCAGCCAAGAGAAAACCCGGGGAGTGCCAGATACGCAGTATTTT
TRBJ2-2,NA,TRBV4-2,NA,CASSQSRDIWSTGELFF,TGTGCCAGCAGCCAATCCAGGGACATTTGGAGCACCGGGGAGCTGTTTTTT
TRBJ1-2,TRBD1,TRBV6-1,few,CASRTSGTGHYGYTF,TGTGCCAGCAGGACGTCCGGGACAGGGCACTATGGCTACACCTTC
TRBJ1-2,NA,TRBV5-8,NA,CASSPPSGGRLHYGYTF,TGTGCCAGCAGCCCGCCAAGCGGGGGGCGGCTTCACTATGGCTACACCTTC
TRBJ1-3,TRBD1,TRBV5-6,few,CASSFLDRGAGNTIYF,TGTGCCAGCAGCTTCTTGGACAGGGGTGCCGGAAACACCATATATTTT
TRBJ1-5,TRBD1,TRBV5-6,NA,CASSYGQGGQPQHF,TGTGCCAGCAGCTACGGACAGGGGGGTCAGCCCCAGCATTTT
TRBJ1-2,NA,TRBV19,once,CASSIATNYGYTF,TGTGCCAGTAGTATTGCTACTAACTATGGCTACACCTTC
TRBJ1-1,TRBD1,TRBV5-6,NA,CASSFLTGNRVEAFF,TGTGCCAGCAGTTTCTTGACAGGGAATCGGGTTGAAGCTTTCTTT
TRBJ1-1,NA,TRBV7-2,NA,CASSLNQANTEAFF,TGTGCCAGCAGCTTAAATCAGGCGAACACTGAAGCTTTCTTT
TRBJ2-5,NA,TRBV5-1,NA,CASSLAGGVGETQYF,TGCGCCAGCAGCTTGGCCGGGGGAGTCGGAGAGACCCAGTACTTC
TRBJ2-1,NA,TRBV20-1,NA,CSALTSTEQFF,TGCAGTGCTTTAACTAGCACTGAGCAGTTCTTC
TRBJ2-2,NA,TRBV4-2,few,CASSQDRTGELFF,TGTGCCAGCAGCCAAGATCGCACCGGGGAGCTGTTTTTT
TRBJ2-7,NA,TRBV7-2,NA,CASSLKSGTYEQYF,TGTGCCAGCAGCTTAAAGTCGGGGACCTACGAGCAGTACTTC
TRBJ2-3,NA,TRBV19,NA,CASQGRGTDTQYF,TGTGCCAGTCAGGGGCGCGGCACAGATACGCAGTATTTT
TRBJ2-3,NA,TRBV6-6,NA,CASRGGATDTQYF,TGTGCCAGCAGGGGGGGGGCAACAGATACGCAGTATTTT
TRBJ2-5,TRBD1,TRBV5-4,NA,CASSYRGETQYF,TGTGCCAGCAGTTACAGGGGAGAGACCCAGTACTTC
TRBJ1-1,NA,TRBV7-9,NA,CSSSLSLTEAFF,TGTTCCAGCAGCTTATCTCTCACTGAAGCTTTCTTT
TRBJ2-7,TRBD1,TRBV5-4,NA,CASSNGYRGQSYEQYF,TGTGCCAGCAGCAACGGATACAGGGGCCAATCCTACGAGCAGTACTTC
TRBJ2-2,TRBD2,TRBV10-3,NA,CAISESGGLANTGELFF,TGTGCCATCAGTGAGTCTGGGGGACTAGCGAACACCGGGGAGCTGTTTTTT
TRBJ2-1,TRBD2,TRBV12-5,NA,CASGPTSGVHNEQFF,TGTGCTAGTGGACCGACGAGCGGGGTCCACAATGAGCAGTTCTTC
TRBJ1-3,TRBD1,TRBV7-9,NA,CASSPRDRGASGNTIYF,TGTGCCAGCAGCCCCAGGGACAGGGGGGCCTCTGGAAACACCATATATTTT
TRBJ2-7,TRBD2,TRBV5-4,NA,CASSSGTSGRLYEQYF,TGTGCCAGCAGCTCCGGGACTAGCGGGAGATTATACGAGCAGTACTTC
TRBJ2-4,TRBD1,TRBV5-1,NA,CASSLVPTTGITGENIQYF,TGCGCCAGCAGCTTGGTTCCGACCACAGGGATAACAGGGGAGAACATTCAGTACTTC
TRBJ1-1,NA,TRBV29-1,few,CSVQDRGTEAFF,TGCAGCGTCCAGGACAGAGGGACTGAAGCTTTCTTT
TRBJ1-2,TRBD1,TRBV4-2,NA,CASSQGPGQGYGYTF,TGTGCCAGCAGTCAAGGACCGGGACAGGGCTATGGCTACACCTTC
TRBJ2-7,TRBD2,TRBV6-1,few,CASIVAGGSEQYF,TGTGCCAGCATTGTGGCGGGAGGATCCGAGCAGTACTTC
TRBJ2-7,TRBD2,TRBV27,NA,CASSLEREGLDEQYF,TGTGCCAGCAGTTTAGAGCGGGAGGGCCTGGACGAGCAGTACTTC
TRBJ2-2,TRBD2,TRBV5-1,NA,CASSSPSSGSVSGELFF,TGCGCCAGCAGCTCCCCCAGTAGCGGGAGTGTCTCCGGGGAGCTGTTTTTT
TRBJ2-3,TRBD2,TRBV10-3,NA,CAISELAGSSTDTQYF,TGTGCCATCAGTGAGCTAGCGGGGTCGAGCACAGATACGCAGTATTTT
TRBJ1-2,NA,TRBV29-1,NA,CSVEDLGDTKGYGYTF,TGCAGCGTTGAAGATCTTGGGGACACGAAAGGCTATGGCTACACCTTC
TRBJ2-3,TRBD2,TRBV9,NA,CASSMASGATTDTQYF,TGTGCCAGCAGCATGGCTAGCGGGGCAACCACAGATACGCAGTATTTT
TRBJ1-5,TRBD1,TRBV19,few,CASSIIGTGRNQPQHF,TGTGCCAGTAGTATCATAGGGACAGGCAGAAATCAGCCCCAGCATTTT
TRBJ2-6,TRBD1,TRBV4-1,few,CASSQAHRGLGANVLTF,TGCGCCAGCAGCCAAGCCCACAGGGGGCTTGGGGCCAACGTCCTGACTTTC
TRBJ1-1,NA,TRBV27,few,CASSFWDSTVAFF,TGTGCCAGCAGTTTCTGGGACTCTACGGTGGCTTTCTTT
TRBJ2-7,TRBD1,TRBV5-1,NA,CASSLAGGPYEQYF,TGCGCCAGCAGCTTGGCAGGGGGACCCTACGAGCAGTACTTC
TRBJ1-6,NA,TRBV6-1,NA,CASSLRQLYNSPLHF,TGTGCCAGCAGTCTCCGACAATTATATAATTCACCCCTCCACTTT
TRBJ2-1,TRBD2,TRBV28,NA,CASSFSAGGRNEQFF,TGTGCCAGCAGTTTTTCAGCGGGAGGTCGGAATGAGCAGTTCTTC
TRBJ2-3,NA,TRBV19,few,CASSLIRSPDTQYF,TGTGCCAGTAGTTTAATCAGATCCCCAGATACGCAGTATTTT
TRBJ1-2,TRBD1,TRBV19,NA,CASSFRDRGHGYTF,TGTGCCAGTAGTTTTAGGGACAGGGGACATGGCTACACCTTC
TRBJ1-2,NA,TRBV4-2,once,CASSQDLGGVYGYPF,TGTGCCAGCAGCCAAGATCTTGGAGGGGTCTATGGCTACCCCTTC
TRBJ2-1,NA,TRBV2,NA,CASSEAHLGEQFF,TGTGCCAGCAGTGAAGCCCACCTTGGCGAGCAGTTCTTC
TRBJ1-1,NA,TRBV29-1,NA,CSVGQMNTEAFF,TGCAGCGTTGGACAAATGAACACTGAAGCTTTCTTT
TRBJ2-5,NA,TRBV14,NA,CASSQDRRGGETQYF,TGTGCCAGCAGCCAAGATCGTAGGGGGGGAGAGACCCAGTACTTC
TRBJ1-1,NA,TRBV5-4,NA,CASSLETAGVTEAFF,TGTGCCAGCAGCTTGGAGACGGCGGGGGTTACTGAAGCTTTCTTT
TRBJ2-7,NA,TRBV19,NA,CASSSSRWGDSYEQYF,TGTGCCAGTAGTTCCTCCCGCTGGGGCGACTCCTACGAGCAGTACTTC
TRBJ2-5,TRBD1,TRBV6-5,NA,CASSFYGQGGRETQYF,TGTGCCAGCAGTTTCTACGGACAGGGCGGGCGTGAGACCCAGTACTTC
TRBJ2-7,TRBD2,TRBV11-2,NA,CASSAVRLAGHEQYF,TGTGCCAGCAGCGCAGTACGACTAGCGGGCCACGAGCAGTACTTC
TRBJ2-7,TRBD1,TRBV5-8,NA,CASIQGVGSSGEQYF,TGTGCCAGCATCCAGGGGGTGGGGAGTTCGGGCGAGCAGTACTTC